The present entry profiles one T cell receptor beta chain with its context. Its antigen is not identified. Via MiXCR, TCRdb re-called the RT-PCR reads, giving one row per CDR3 protein. Seen here are under 200,000 distinct CDR3 sequences, over 8.5% observed once, and the top ten hold roughly 40%. This specimen comes from a study of response to subunit inactivated influenza vaccine. The V end lost 5 bases, the J end lost 5 bases, and 14 bases lay between the germline ends. The germline V gene encodes CDR1 KGHDR and CDR2 SFDVKD. The CDR3 loop spans 14 amino acids. General study findings and limits: The authors suggested that few new T cells are recruited per seasonal influenza vaccination.

This chain joins TRBV24-1 and TRBJ2-5; the D is unclear. The specimen comprised CD8+ T cells sorted from PBMCs, sampled 23 months after vaccination. The clonotype was recovered from a man aged 45 to 70 who received an inactivated influenza vaccine. The CDR3 region has the DNA TGTGCCACCAGTGTTTGGTCAGACGGCGAGACCCAGTACTTC. Translated: CATSVWSDGETQYF.